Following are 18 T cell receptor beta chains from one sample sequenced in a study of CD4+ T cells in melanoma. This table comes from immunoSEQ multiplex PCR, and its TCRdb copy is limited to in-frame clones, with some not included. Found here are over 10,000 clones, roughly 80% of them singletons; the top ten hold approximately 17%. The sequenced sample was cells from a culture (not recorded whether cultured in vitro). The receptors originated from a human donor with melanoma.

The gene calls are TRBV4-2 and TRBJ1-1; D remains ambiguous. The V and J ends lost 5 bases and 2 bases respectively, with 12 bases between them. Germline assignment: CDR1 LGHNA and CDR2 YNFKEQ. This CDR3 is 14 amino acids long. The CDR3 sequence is CASSFSIGNTEAFF. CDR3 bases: TGTGCCAGCAGCTTCAGTATCGGCAACACTGAAGCTTTCTTT.

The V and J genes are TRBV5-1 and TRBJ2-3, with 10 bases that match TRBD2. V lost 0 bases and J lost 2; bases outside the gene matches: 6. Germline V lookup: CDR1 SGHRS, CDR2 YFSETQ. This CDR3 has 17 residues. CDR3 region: CASSLGQTSGVTDTQYF. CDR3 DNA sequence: TGCGCCAGCAGCTTGGGTCAAACTAGCGGGGTCACAGATACGCAGTATTTT.

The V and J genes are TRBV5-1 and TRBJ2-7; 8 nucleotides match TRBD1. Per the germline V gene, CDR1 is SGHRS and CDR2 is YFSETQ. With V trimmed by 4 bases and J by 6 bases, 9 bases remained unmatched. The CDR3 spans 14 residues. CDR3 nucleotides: TGCGCCAGCAGCCAGGACAGGGAGTGGGCCGAGCAGTACTTC. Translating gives CASSQDREWAEQYF.

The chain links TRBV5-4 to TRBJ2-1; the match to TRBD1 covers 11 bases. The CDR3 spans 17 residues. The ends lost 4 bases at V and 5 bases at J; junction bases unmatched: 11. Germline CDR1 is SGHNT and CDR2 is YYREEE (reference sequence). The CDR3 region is CASSLGQGAAVNNEQFF. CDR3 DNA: TGTGCCAGCAGCCTAGGACAGGGGGCGGCGGTAAACAATGAGCAGTTCTTC.

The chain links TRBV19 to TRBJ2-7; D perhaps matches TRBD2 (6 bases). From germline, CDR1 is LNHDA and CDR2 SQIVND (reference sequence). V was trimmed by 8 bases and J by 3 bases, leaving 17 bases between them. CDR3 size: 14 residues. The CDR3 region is CASAVAGTRYEQYF. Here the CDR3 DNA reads TGTGCCAGTGCGGTGGCGGGAACCCGCTACGAGCAGTACTTC.

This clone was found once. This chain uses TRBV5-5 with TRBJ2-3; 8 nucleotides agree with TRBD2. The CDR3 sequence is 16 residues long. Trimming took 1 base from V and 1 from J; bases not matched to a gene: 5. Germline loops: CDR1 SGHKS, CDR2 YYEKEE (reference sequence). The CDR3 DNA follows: TGTGCCAGCAGCTTGCGAAGGACTAGCCGCACAGATACGCAGTATTTT. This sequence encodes CASSLRRTSRTDTQYF.

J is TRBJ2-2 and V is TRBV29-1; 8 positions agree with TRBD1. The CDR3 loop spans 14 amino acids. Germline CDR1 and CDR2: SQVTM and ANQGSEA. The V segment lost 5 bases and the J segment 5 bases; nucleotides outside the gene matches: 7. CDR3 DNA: TGCAGCGTTAGTCCAGGGGGCTGGACCGGGGAGCTGTTTTTT. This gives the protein CSVSPGGWTGELFF.

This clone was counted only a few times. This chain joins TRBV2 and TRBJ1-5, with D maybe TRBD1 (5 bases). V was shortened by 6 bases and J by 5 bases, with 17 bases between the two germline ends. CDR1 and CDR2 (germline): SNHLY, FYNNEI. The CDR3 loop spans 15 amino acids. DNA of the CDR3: TGTGCCAGCAGCCGACAGTTTCTTGCGGATCAGCCCCAGCATTTT. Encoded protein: CASSRQFLADQPQHF.

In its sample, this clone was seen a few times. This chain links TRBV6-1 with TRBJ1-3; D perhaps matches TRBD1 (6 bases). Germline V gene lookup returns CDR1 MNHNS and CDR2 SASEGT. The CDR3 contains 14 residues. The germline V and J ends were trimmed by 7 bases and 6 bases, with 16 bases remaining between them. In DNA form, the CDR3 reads TGTGCCAGCACCCCCGGGACAAGGACAAACACCATATATTTT. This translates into CASTPGTRTNTIYF.

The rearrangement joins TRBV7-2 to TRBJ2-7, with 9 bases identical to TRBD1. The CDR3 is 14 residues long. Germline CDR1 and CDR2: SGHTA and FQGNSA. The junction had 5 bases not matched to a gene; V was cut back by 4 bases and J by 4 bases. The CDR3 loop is CASSSDRGRYEQYF. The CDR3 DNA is TGTGCCAGCAGCTCGGACAGGGGAAGATACGAGCAGTACTTC.

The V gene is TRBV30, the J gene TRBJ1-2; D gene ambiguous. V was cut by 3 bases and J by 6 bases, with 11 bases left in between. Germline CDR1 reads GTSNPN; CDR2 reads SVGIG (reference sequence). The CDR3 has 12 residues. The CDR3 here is CAWSRGGDGYTF. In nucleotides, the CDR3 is TGTGCCTGGAGCCGTGGAGGAGATGGCTACACCTTC. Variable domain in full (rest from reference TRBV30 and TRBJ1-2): SQTIHQWPATLVQPVGSPLSLECTVEGTSNPNLYWYRQAAGRGLQLLFYSVGIGQISSEVPQNLSASRPQDRQFILSSKKLLLSDSGFYLCAWSRGGDGYTFGSGTRLTVV.

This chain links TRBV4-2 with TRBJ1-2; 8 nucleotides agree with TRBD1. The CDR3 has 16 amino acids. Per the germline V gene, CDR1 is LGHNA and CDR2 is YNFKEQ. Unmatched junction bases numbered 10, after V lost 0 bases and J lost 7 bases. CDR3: CASSQDYMGQVGGYTF. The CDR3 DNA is TGTGCCAGCAGCCAAGATTACATGGGACAGGTCGGTGGCTACACCTTC.

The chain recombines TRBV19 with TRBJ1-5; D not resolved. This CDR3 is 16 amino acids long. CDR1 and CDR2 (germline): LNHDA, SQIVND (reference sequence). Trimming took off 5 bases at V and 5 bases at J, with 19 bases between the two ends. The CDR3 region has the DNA TGTGCCAGTAGTTCATATCAGCAGCCGGCATATCAGCCCCAGCATTTT. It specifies CASSSYQQPAYQPQHF.

The CDR3 is CASSQFVSYNPKSKKAYNEQFF. The CDR3 nucleotides are TGTGCCAGCAGCCAATTTGTTTCCTACAACCCCAAATCAAAGAAGGCCTACAATGAGCAGTTCTTC. V is TRBV14 and J is TRBJ2-1; D gene ambiguous. Germline values: CDR1 SGHDN, CDR2 FVKESK. V was shortened by 2 bases and J by 2 bases, with 31 bases between the two germline ends. The CDR3 runs to 22 residues.

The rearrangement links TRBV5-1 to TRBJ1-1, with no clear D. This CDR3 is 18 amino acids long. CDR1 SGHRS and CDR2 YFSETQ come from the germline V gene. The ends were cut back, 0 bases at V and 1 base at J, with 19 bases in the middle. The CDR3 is CASSLGPGTWAENTEAFF. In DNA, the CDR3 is TGCGCCAGCAGCTTGGGACCAGGCACATGGGCCGAGAACACTGAAGCTTTCTTT.

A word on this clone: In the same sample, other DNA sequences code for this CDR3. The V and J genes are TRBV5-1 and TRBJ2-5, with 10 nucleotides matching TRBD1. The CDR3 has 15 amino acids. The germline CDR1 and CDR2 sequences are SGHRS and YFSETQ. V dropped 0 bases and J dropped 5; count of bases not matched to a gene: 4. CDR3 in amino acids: CASSLGQGARETQYF. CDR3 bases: TGCGCCAGCAGCTTGGGACAGGGGGCGCGGGAGACCCAGTACTTC.

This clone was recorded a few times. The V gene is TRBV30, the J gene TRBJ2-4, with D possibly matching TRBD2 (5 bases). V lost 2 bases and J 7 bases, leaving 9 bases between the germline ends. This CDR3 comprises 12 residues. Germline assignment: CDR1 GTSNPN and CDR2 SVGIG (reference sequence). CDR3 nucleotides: TGTGCCTGGAGTCCTAGCCCCAACATTCAGTACTTC. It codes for CAWSPSPNIQYF.

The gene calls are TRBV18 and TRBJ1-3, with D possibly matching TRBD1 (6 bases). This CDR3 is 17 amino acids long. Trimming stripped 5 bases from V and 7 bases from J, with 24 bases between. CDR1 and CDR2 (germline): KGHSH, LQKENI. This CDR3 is CASSSTKGELVRNTIYF. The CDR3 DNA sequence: TGTGCCAGCTCATCCACCAAGGGGGAACTCGTTCGTAACACCATATATTTT.